This T cell receptor beta chain was captured by sequencing in a study of T cell responses to AZD1222 COVID-19 vaccine. Assay used: immunoSEQ multiplex PCR; TCRdb lists only in-frame clones, some missing. The sample yields 100,000 to 150,000 clones, around 90% seen once. Germline values: CDR1 MNHNY, CDR2 SVGAGI (reference sequence). The V segment lost 7 bases and the J segment 9 bases; nucleotides outside the gene matches: 9. This CDR3 has 13 residues. General study points: Unmutated variant regions reportedly attract nearly half of all spike-specific TCRs. The donor cohort was predominantly white British with a female majority, and clonal diversity may have been underestimated. Repertoire samples came only from after the peak T cell response.

As to this clone: Its antigen is not known.

This chain joins TRBV6-6 and TRBJ2-1, with 7 positions matching TRBD1. Sequencing was performed on peripheral blood, taken on day 0 of AZD1222 vaccination. The sequence came from an adult in good health. CDR3 in DNA: TGTGCCAGCACTTGGAAACAGGGGAGTGAGCAGTTCTTC. This sequence encodes CASTWKQGSEQFF.